These T cell receptor beta chains were read from a single sample in a study of response to subunit inactivated influenza vaccine. TCRdb re-analysed the RT-PCR reads in MiXCR, keeping a single row per CDR3 protein. Of 550,000 to 800,000 distinct CDR3 sequences listed, over 11% are singletons. The material sequenced was PBMCs from blood, taken about 14 days before vaccination. These receptors came from a man aged 50-59 years who received an inactivated influenza vaccine. CDR3s include the opening cysteine and the closing phenylalanine or tryptophan. D genes are given only for firm matches. Only some rows state a clone size, as once, few, many or a class for expanded clones.

J | size | V | D | DNA | CDR3
TRBJ2-2 | NA | TRBV4-3 | NA | TGCGCCAGCAGCCAAGATGGCGACAGGAGATTCGGGGAGCTGTTTTTT | CASSQDGDRRFGELFF
TRBJ2-4 | NA | TRBV5-6 | NA | TGTGCCAGCAGCTTGCTCGCGGAGAAGGCCAAAAACATTCAGTACTTC | CASSLLAEKAKNIQYF
TRBJ2-2 | few | TRBV29-1 | NA | TGCAGCGTTGAACGGGACGGCGCCGGGGAGCTGTTTTTT | CSVERDGAGELFF
TRBJ2-3 | few | TRBV20-1 | TRBD2 | TGCAGTGCGAGACTAGCGGGGATGGCAGATACGCAGTATTTT | CSARLAGMADTQYF
TRBJ1-2 | many | TRBV2 | NA | TGTGCCAGCAGTGAGAGGTGGGGGGCCATTTCCTTATATGGCTACACCTTC | CASSERWGAISLYGYTF
TRBJ2-5 | NA | TRBV5-1 | NA | TGCGCCAGCAGCCCCCGGGACGGGGAAGAGACCCAGTACTTC | CASSPRDGEETQYF
TRBJ2-1 | NA | TRBV5-1 | TRBD2 | TGCGCCAGCAGCCCTACTAGCGGTGAGCAGTTCTTC | CASSPTSGEQFF
TRBJ2-1 | many | TRBV5-1 | NA | TGCGCCAGCAGCCTCCCCCTCGGGGGCGATGAGCAGTTCTTC | CASSLPLGGDEQFF
TRBJ2-3 | NA | TRBV2 | NA | TGTGCCAGCAGTGATACAGGGACAGATACGCAGTATTTT | CASSDTGTDTQYF
TRBJ2-5 | few | TRBV27 | TRBD2 | TGTGCCAGCAGTACATTCAAGATTTCTAGCGGGAAGGCCCAAGAGACCCAGTACTTC | CASSTFKISSGKAQETQYF
TRBJ2-1 | NA | TRBV4-3 | NA | TGCGCCAGCAGCCTTCGTGAGGGAAAGCAGTTCTTC | CASSLREGKQFF
TRBJ1-2 | few | TRBV2 | NA | TGTGCCAGCACGGGCAGGGGACTTGGCTACACCTTC | CASTGRGLGYTF
TRBJ1-2 | few | TRBV12-3/TRBV12-4 | NA | TGTGCCAGCAGTCCCTTGGGCGCCGACCGGGTGGGTGGCTACACCTTC | CASSPLGADRVGGYTF
TRBJ2-2 | many | TRBV5-1 | TRBD1 | TGCGCCAGCAGCATTGGAAGTTTGGGGACAGCGCGGGCCTTGAACACCGGGGAGCTGTTTTTT | CASSIGSLGTARALNTGELFF
TRBJ2-2 | NA | TRBV30 | NA | TGTGCCTGGAGTGAATACGGGGAGCTGTTTTTT | CAWSEYGELFF
TRBJ1-1 | NA | TRBV30 | NA | TGTGCCTGGAGTCCTCTGACGGGGGGCACTGAAGCTTTCTTT | CAWSPLTGGTEAFF
TRBJ2-1 | NA | TRBV2 | NA | TGTGCCAGCAGCGTAGCAGCCCCGCAGGAGTTGTACAATGAGCAGTTCTTC | CASSVAAPQELYNEQFF
TRBJ2-7 | few | TRBV20-1 | NA | TGCAGTGCTTCGCCTCAGGACGGTACAAGAGGGCAGTACTTC | CSASPQDGTRGQYF
TRBJ2-1 | NA | TRBV10-3 | NA | TGTGCCATCAGTGATGGCTTTAATGAGCAGTTCTTC | CAISDGFNEQFF
TRBJ1-2 | few | TRBV6-5 | NA | TGTGCCAGCAGTTACCGTATAGGAGCCCTCTATGGCTACACCTTC | CASSYRIGALYGYTF
TRBJ2-2 | many | TRBV4-2 | NA | TGTGCCAGCAGCCAAGGGAACACCGGGGAGCTGTTTTTT | CASSQGNTGELFF
TRBJ2-7 | NA | TRBV4-3 | TRBD2 | TGCGCCAGCAGCCAAGATTGGGGACTAGGGATTAGCTCCTACGAGCAGTACTTC | CASSQDWGLGISSYEQYF
TRBJ2-7 | NA | TRBV5-6 | NA | TGTGCCAGCAGCACCGAAGAACGGCACGAGCAGTACTTC | CASSTEERHEQYF
TRBJ2-4 | few | TRBV7-2 | NA | TGTGCCAGCAGCTTAGGATTTGGGTCCAGAAACATTCAGTACTTC | CASSLGFGSRNIQYF
TRBJ2-4 | NA | TRBV10-3 | NA | TGTGCCATCAGGGAGGGAAACATTCAGTACTTC | CAIREGNIQYF
TRBJ1-5 | few | TRBV28 | NA | TGTGCCAGCAGTTTATGGGATTGGTATAGCAATCAGCCCCAGCATTTT | CASSLWDWYSNQPQHF
TRBJ2-3 | few | TRBV15 | NA | TGTGCCACCAGCAGAGTAAAACGGAGCGGACTCCCTAGCACAGATACGCAGTATTTT | CATSRVKRSGLPSTDTQYF
TRBJ2-2 | NA | TRBV12-3/TRBV12-4 | TRBD1 | TGTGCCAGCAGTTTCCCGACAGGGGATTACACCGGGGAGCTGTTTTTT | CASSFPTGDYTGELFF
TRBJ2-3 | few | TRBV24-1 | TRBD2 | TGTGCCACCAGTGATGCAGCGGGACCCCCAGATACGCAGTATTTT | CATSDAAGPPDTQYF
TRBJ2-1 | few | TRBV19 | TRBD1 | TGTGCCAGTAGTATAGAGATAGGACAGGCTTACAATGAGCAGTTCTTC | CASSIEIGQAYNEQFF
TRBJ2-3 | NA | TRBV4-2 | NA | TGTGCCAGCAGCCAAGATTCCCAGCAAATCACAGATACGCAGTATTTT | CASSQDSQQITDTQYF
TRBJ1-6 | few | TRBV5-1 | TRBD1 | TGCGCCAGCAGCTTGGCCTCGACAGGGGCACCCCTCCACTTT | CASSLASTGAPLHF
TRBJ2-6 | NA | TRBV21-1 | NA | TGTGCCAGCAGCATATCGACAGGGAGCTCTGGGGCCAACGTCCTGACTTTC | CASSISTGSSGANVLTF
TRBJ2-7 | NA | TRBV6-5 | NA | TGTGCCAGCAGTTACTTTGAGAGATACGAGCAGTACTTC | CASSYFERYEQYF
TRBJ1-6 | few | TRBV10-2 | NA | TGCGCCAGCCACCAGGGAGGGGTACGAGGTTCACCCCTCCACTTT | CASHQGGVRGSPLHF